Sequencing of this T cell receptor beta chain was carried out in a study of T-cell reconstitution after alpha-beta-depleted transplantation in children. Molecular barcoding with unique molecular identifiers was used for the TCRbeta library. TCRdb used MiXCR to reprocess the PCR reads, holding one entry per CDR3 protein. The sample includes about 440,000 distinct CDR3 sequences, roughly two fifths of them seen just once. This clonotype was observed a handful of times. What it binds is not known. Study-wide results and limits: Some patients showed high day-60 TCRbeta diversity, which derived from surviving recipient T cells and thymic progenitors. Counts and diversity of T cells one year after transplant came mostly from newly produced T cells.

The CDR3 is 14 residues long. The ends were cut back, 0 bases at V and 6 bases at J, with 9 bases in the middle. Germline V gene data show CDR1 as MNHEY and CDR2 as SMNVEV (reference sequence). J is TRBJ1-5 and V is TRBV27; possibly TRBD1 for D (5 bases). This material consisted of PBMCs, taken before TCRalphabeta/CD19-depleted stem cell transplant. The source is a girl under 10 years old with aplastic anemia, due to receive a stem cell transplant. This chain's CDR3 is CASSLSGTSQPQHF. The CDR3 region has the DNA TGTGCCAGCAGTTTATCCGGGACTTCTCAGCCCCAGCATTTT.